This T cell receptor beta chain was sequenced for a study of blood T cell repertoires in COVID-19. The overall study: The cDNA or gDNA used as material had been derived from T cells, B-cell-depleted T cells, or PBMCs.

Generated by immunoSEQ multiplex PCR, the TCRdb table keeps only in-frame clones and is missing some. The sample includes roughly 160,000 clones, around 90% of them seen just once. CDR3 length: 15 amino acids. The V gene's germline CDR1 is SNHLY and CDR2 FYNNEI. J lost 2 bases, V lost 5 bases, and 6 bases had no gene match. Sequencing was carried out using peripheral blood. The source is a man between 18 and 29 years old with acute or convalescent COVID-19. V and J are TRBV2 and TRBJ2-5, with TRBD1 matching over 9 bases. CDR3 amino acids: CASSTGTGLQETQYF. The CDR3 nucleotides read TGTGCCAGCAGTACCGGGACAGGGTTACAAGAGACCCAGTACTTC.